Each of the 24 T cell receptor beta chains below was sequenced from the same sample in a study of T-cell memory formation after mild COVID-19. From the 5' RACE reads, TCRdb called clonotypes with MiXCR, one entry per CDR3 protein. The sample lists about 340,000 distinct CDR3 sequences, roughly 21% seen once, with 12% in the top ten. Sequenced: PBMCs or a T cell subset sorted from them (not recorded which). Receptors were obtained from an adult woman who had mild COVID-19 (a few samples of this study predate the infection). Cell type and time point are not known.

Only a few counts were recorded for this clonotype. The chain combines TRBV12-3 or TRBV12-4 with TRBJ1-1, with 11 bases lining up with TRBD1. The CDR3 totals 17 residues. The V gene end was trimmed by 5 bases and the J gene end by 3 bases; junction bases not matched to a gene: 11. CDR3 protein: CASSPPGQGVWDTEAFF. The DNA for the CDR3 is TGTGCCAGCAGTCCACCGGGACAGGGGGTTTGGGACACTGAAGCTTTCTTT.

The chain recombines TRBV4-1 with TRBJ2-4; D possibly corresponds to TRBD2 (5 bases). The CDR3 loop spans 13 amino acids. V was pared by 9 bases and J by 10 bases, with 19 bases between. CDR1 and CDR2 (germline): MGHRA, YSYEKL. CDR3 in DNA: TGCGCCAGTACTACTGGACCAGAGGGAATTCAGTACTTC. Translating it yields CASTTGPEGIQYF.

This clonotype was counted a few times. The genes are TRBV3-1 and TRBJ1-6; a weak D match, TRBD1 (6 bases). This CDR3 contains 15 residues. Germline V gene sequence: CDR1 LGHDT, CDR2 YNNKEL (reference sequence). V was trimmed by 5 bases and J by 5 bases, leaving 13 bases between them. Written as DNA, the CDR3 is TGTGCCAGCAGCGCTACGACAGGAAATAATTCACCCCTCCACTTT. As protein: CASSATTGNNSPLHF.

This chain's CDR3 is CSASNRAVSAADTQYF. DNA for the CDR3: TGCAGTGCTAGCAACAGGGCGGTCTCCGCGGCAGATACGCAGTATTTT. V usage is TRBV20-1 and J usage is TRBJ2-3, with D perhaps matching TRBD1 (6 bases). Germline-derived CDR1 and CDR2 are DFQATT and SNEGSKA (reference sequence). The CDR3 is 16 residues long. Trimming took off 3 bases at V and 4 bases at J, with 20 bases between the two ends.

This clonotype was detected a few times. The chain combines TRBV5-5 with TRBJ2-5; 12 bases are shared with TRBD1. The junction had 4 bases not matched to a gene; V was cut back by 2 bases and J by 5 bases. CDR1 SGHKS and CDR2 YYEKEE come from the germline V gene (reference sequence). This CDR3 comprises 15 residues. CDR3 nucleotide sequence: TGTGCCAGCAGCTTACCGGGACAGGGGGCGGAGACCCAGTACTTC. Protein: CASSLPGQGAETQYF.

The V and J genes are TRBV20-1 and TRBJ1-2; D unclear. Trimming took 3 bases from V and 7 from J, leaving 9 bases between them. The germline V gene encodes CDR1 DFQATT and CDR2 SNEGSKA (reference sequence). The CDR3 totals 11 residues. The chain's CDR3 is CSASSGRGYTF. The CDR3 region has the DNA TGCAGTGCTAGCTCCGGACGTGGCTACACCTTC.

The chain couples TRBV12-3 or TRBV12-4 to TRBJ1-4; unclear D gene. This CDR3 contains 15 residues. V was clipped by 3 bases and J by 7 bases, with 15 bases between them. The CDR3 coding sequence is TGTGCCAGCAGTTTCGGCCGGAGCAGCCGTGAAAAACTGTTTTTT. Protein sequence: CASSFGRSSREKLFF.

There are a few counts of this clonotype. The rearrangement uses TRBV9 and TRBJ2-7; no clear D gene. V was pared by 0 bases and J by 7 bases, with 14 bases between. The germline gives CDR1 SGDLS, CDR2 YYNGEE. This CDR3 is built from 14 residues. The CDR3 region has the DNA TGTGCCAGCAGCGTAGTGTCCAGCGCTGGGGAGCAGTACTTC. Translation: CASSVVSSAGEQYF.

This rearrangement joins TRBV6-2 or TRBV6-3 to TRBJ2-2; 8 nucleotides line up with TRBD2. V lost 5 bases, J lost 5 bases, and 4 bases stayed unmatched. Germline CDR1 is MNHEY and CDR2 is SVGEGT. The CDR3 contains 14 residues. CDR3 in DNA: TGTGCCAGCAGTGCCGGGACTAGGACCGGGGAGCTGTTTTTT. It translates to CASSAGTRTGELFF.

This clonotype was recorded at least ten times. The V call is TRBV5-4, the J call TRBJ2-3, with 8 nucleotides matching TRBD2. Germline CDR1 SGHNT, CDR2 YYREEE (reference sequence). The length of the CDR3 is 17 residues. The J segment lost 7 bases and the V segment lost 0 bases, leaving 13 bases of the junction unmatched. The CDR3 spells CASSLASGGGLSNTQYF. The CDR3 DNA is TGTGCCAGCAGCTTGGCCTCCGGGGGGGGCTTAAGTAATACGCAGTATTTT. Complete variable domain (other parts from reference TRBV5-4 and TRBJ2-3): ETGVTQSPTHLIKTRGQQVTLRCSSQSGHNTVSWYQQALGQGPQFIFQYYREEENGRGNFPPRFSGLQFPNYSSELNVNALELDDSALYLCASSLASGGGLSNTQYFGPGTRLTVL.

This clonotype was seen a few times. The chain links TRBV29-1 to TRBJ2-1; 7 bases align to TRBD1. The CDR3 extends over 13 amino acids. Trimming removed 7 bases from V and 8 bases from J; junction bases left unmatched: 11. The germline V gene has CDR1 SQVTM and CDR2 ANQGSEA. The CDR3 region has the DNA TGCAGCGGTACTCCGGGACAGATGGATGAGCAGTTCTTC. Translation gives CSGTPGQMDEQFF.

This clonotype turned up a few times. The V call is TRBV11-2, the J call TRBJ2-1; D gene unclear. Trimming took 6 bases from V and 6 from J, leaving 12 bases between them. Germline loops: CDR1 SGHAT, CDR2 FQNNGV. The CDR3 has 13 amino acids. The CDR3 sequence: CASRSMRTNEQFF. The DNA for the CDR3 is TGTGCCAGCAGAAGCATGAGAACCAATGAGCAGTTCTTC. Looking up the rest from reference TRBV11-2 and TRBJ2-1 gives the full variable domain: EAGVAQSPRYKIIEKRQSVAFWCNPISGHATLYWYQQILGQGPKLLIQFQNNGVVDDSQLPKDRFSAERLKGVDSTLKIQPAKLEDSAVYLCASRSMRTNEQFFGPGTRLTVL.

The genes are TRBV5-1 and TRBJ1-2; no definite D call. CDR3 length: 15 amino acids. V was cut by 0 bases and J by 5 bases, with 14 bases left in between. The V gene's germline CDR1 is SGHRS and CDR2 YFSETQ. The CDR3 DNA follows: TGCGCCAGCAGCTTGGAGGTGGGCCTGAGGTATGGCTACACCTTC. Protein sequence: CASSLEVGLRYGYTF. Together with reference TRBV5-1 and TRBJ1-2, the CDR3 gives the full variable domain: KAGVTQTPRYLIKTRGQQVTLSCSPISGHRSVSWYQQTPGQGLQFLFEYFSETQRNKGNFPGRFSGRQFSNSRSEMNVSTLELGDSALYLCASSLEVGLRYGYTFGSGTRLTVV.

This clonotype has just a few counts. The chain uses TRBV12-3 or TRBV12-4 and TRBJ2-5; TRBD2 matches 9 bases. This CDR3 contains 16 residues. The ends lost 3 bases at V and 5 bases at J; junction bases unmatched: 10. CDR3 bases: TGTGCCAGCAGTTTCTCTGCGGGAGGGCCACGGGAGACCCAGTACTTC. It is translated as CASSFSAGGPRETQYF.

This clonotype turned up a few times. This chain links TRBV12-3 or TRBV12-4 with TRBJ2-1; 12 bases map to TRBD2. The trim removed 5 bases at V and 8 bases at J, leaving 10 bases unmatched. CDR3 length equals 16 residues. The CDR3 protein is CASSPLAGGPRDEQFF. CDR3 in DNA: TGTGCCAGCAGTCCTCTAGCGGGGGGGCCGAGGGATGAGCAGTTCTTC.

The chain has TRBV19 and TRBJ1-5, with 7 bases that match TRBD1. V lost 7 bases and J lost 1; bases outside the gene matches: 7. The CDR3 has 15 residues. CDR1 and CDR2 (germline): LNHDA, SQIVND (reference sequence). CDR3 in amino acids: CASISTGQSNQPQHF. The CDR3 DNA is TGTGCCAGTATTTCGACGGGACAGAGCAATCAGCCCCAGCATTTT.

In DNA, the CDR3 is TGTGCCAGCAGTTACGAACACCCGAGGTCTGGAAACACCATATATTTT. Translating it yields CASSYEHPRSGNTIYF. This chain joins TRBV6-2 or TRBV6-3 and TRBJ1-3; D gene uncertain. The CDR3 consists of 16 residues. Germline V gives CDR1 MNHEY, CDR2 SVGEGT. Between the trimmed V and J ends, which lost 2 bases and 1 base, there was a span of 12 bases.

This clonotype was recorded many times. The chain combines TRBV24-1 with TRBJ2-1; 11 bases align to TRBD2. This CDR3 contains 15 residues. Germline V gene lookup returns CDR1 KGHDR and CDR2 SFDVKD. V trimming: 3 bases; J trimming: 8 bases; junction bases outside the gene matches: 5. The CDR3 protein is CATSDITSGGYEQFF. DNA for the CDR3: TGTGCCACCAGTGATATAACTAGCGGGGGCTATGAGCAGTTCTTC.

This clonotype occurred a few times. The chain recombines TRBV4-1 with TRBJ2-1, with D tentatively TRBD2 (5 bases). The CDR3 is 17 amino acids. In germline, CDR1 is MGHRA, CDR2 YSYEKL. The V end lost 1 base, the J end lost 4 bases, and 17 bases lay between the germline ends. CDR3 protein: CASSQGGVSRAYNEQFF. In nucleotides, the CDR3 is TGCGCCAGCAGCCAAGGGGGAGTTTCCCGGGCGTACAATGAGCAGTTCTTC.

There are a few counts of this clonotype. The chain links TRBV20-1 to TRBJ2-5; D call uncertain. Germline-derived CDR1 and CDR2 are DFQATT and SNEGSKA (reference sequence). The CDR3 length is 14 residues. V lost 5 bases, J lost 4 bases, and 17 bases lay in between. The CDR3 bases are TGCAGTGCTCAGAGGCCACCCCTGGGAGAGACCCAGTACTTC. It codes for CSAQRPPLGETQYF.

This clonotype was counted many times. V and J are TRBV7-2 and TRBJ2-5; a weak D match, TRBD2 (6 bases). Looked up from germline, CDR1 is SGHTA and CDR2 is FQGNSA. The V end lost 5 bases, the J end lost 0 bases, and 7 bases lay between the germline ends. There are 13 residues in the CDR3. CDR3 nucleotide sequence: TGTGCCAGCAGCCGGGACTACCAAGAGACCCAGTACTTC. This encodes CASSRDYQETQYF.

The chain recombines TRBV27 with TRBJ1-4; D possibly corresponds to TRBD1 (5 bases). The CDR3 runs 14 residues. V was trimmed by 5 bases and J by 7 bases, leaving 14 bases between them. Germline V gene lookup returns CDR1 MNHEY and CDR2 SMNVEV (reference sequence). The CDR3 reads CASSGTNLGEKLFF. The CDR3 nucleotides are TGTGCCAGCAGTGGGACGAACTTAGGTGAAAAACTGTTTTTT.

This clonotype was observed a few times. This rearrangement joins TRBV27 to TRBJ2-1; 7 bases align to TRBD2. The V and J ends lost 3 bases and 8 bases, in that order; junction bases with no gene match: 1. There are 12 residues in the CDR3. Germline-derived CDR1 and CDR2 are MNHEY and SMNVEV (reference sequence). The CDR3 region is CASSFRGDEQFF. CDR3 sequence (DNA): TGTGCCAGCAGTTTTCGGGGGGATGAGCAGTTCTTC.

This clonotype was observed a few times. This chain links TRBV5-1 with TRBJ1-2; 7 bases are a match to TRBD1. The CDR3 is made up of 13 amino acids. Per germline, CDR1 SGHRS and CDR2 YFSETQ. V dropped 3 bases and J dropped 5; count of bases not matched to a gene: 4. CDR3 amino acids: CASSSGGEYGYTF. CDR3 coding DNA: TGCGCCAGCAGCTCAGGGGGGGAATATGGCTACACCTTC. Combining the CDR3 with reference TRBV5-1 and TRBJ1-2 gives the whole variable domain KAGVTQTPRYLIKTRGQQVTLSCSPISGHRSVSWYQQTPGQGLQFLFEYFSETQRNKGNFPGRFSGRQFSNSRSEMNVSTLELGDSALYLCASSSGGEYGYTFGSGTRLTVV.